A selection of T cell receptor beta chains follows, all from one sample in a study of blood T cell repertoires in COVID-19. Generated by immunoSEQ multiplex PCR, the TCRdb table keeps only in-frame clones and is missing some. Of about 150,000 clones listed, over 80% were seen once; the top ten hold around 5.1%. Sequences were obtained from PBMCs or T cells enriched from blood (not recorded which). These receptors all stem from a man in his 70s who had been exposed to COVID-19. Each CDR3 is given with its conserved first and last residue. The order of the fields is V gene, clone size, D gene, J gene, CDR3 protein, CDR3 DNA. The D gene is left open where the match is weak. Some rows have no size entry. The others give once, few or many, or a class for an expanded clone.

TRBV14,once,.,TRBJ1-4,CASSQQGQGEKLFF,TGTGCCAGCAGCCAACAGGGTCAAGGAGAAAAACTGTTTTTT
TRBV28,.,.,TRBJ2-7,CASSLNRDEQYF,TGTGCCAGCAGTTTAAACAGGGACGAGCAGTACTTC
TRBV5-1,.,.,TRBJ2-5,CASSTQGSQETQYF,TGCGCCAGCAGCACACAGGGCAGCCAAGAGACCCAGTACTTC
TRBV12-3/TRBV12-4,.,.,TRBJ1-6,CASSLFRDSPLHF,TGTGCCAGCAGTTTGTTCAGGGATTCACCCCTCCACTTT
TRBV4-3,.,.,TRBJ1-1,CASSQEVSRGLNTEAFF,TGCGCCAGCAGCCAAGAGGTGTCCAGGGGCTTGAACACTGAAGCTTTCTTT
TRBV4-2,.,.,TRBJ2-7,CASSQGQVGVEQYF,TGTGCCAGCAGCCAAGGACAGGTGGGAGTCGAGCAGTACTTC
TRBV5-8,.,TRBD2,TRBJ2-5,CASSLGTSGGQETQYF,TGTGCCAGCAGCCTGGGGACTAGCGGGGGCCAAGAGACCCAGTACTTC
TRBV19,.,TRBD1,TRBJ1-3,CASSILGQEGNTIYF,TGTGCCAGTAGTATACTGGGACAGGAAGGAAACACCATATATTTT
TRBV5-1,.,TRBD2,TRBJ2-1,CASSLSSGGANEQFF,TGCGCCAGCAGCTTGTCTAGCGGGGGGGCCAATGAGCAGTTCTTC
TRBV7-2,.,.,TRBJ1-6,CASSLLGLGNSPLHF,TGTGCCAGCAGCCTGTTGGGACTGGGGAATTCACCCCTCCACTTT
TRBV9,once,.,TRBJ1-3,CASSGRDIEGNTIYF,TGTGCCAGCAGCGGCCGGGACATAGAGGGAAACACCATATATTTT
TRBV27,.,.,TRBJ1-6,CASSAGVNSPLHF,TGTGCCAGCAGCGCAGGGGTCAATTCACCCCTCCACTTT
TRBV9,once,TRBD2,TRBJ2-1,CASSLVAGGDEQFF,TGTGCCAGTAGCCTTGTGGCGGGGGGCGATGAGCAGTTCTTC
TRBV18,.,TRBD1,TRBJ2-7,CASSGQGDEQYF,TGTGCCAGCTCTGGACAGGGTGACGAGCAGTACTTC
TRBV7-3,.,TRBD1,TRBJ1-1,CASSPTGTAVEAFF,TGTGCCAGCAGCCCAACCGGGACAGCCGTTGAAGCTTTCTTT
TRBV5-6,.,.,TRBJ1-1,CASSTSQTNTEAFF,TGTGCCAGCAGCACATCTCAAACGAACACTGAAGCTTTCTTT
TRBV9,.,.,TRBJ2-1,CASSAPRAGTYNEQFF,TGTGCCAGCAGCGCACCGAGGGCGGGCACCTACAATGAGCAGTTCTTC
TRBV4-3,.,.,TRBJ1-2,CASSQDIRTSVNYGYTF,TGCGCCAGCAGCCAAGATATTCGGACATCTGTTAACTATGGCTACACCTTC
TRBV7-9,.,.,TRBJ2-7,CASSPGSSASRQYF,TGTGCCAGCAGCCCCGGGTCCTCGGCAAGTCGGCAGTACTTC
TRBV11-3,.,TRBD1,TRBJ1-1,CASSAAGTGNTEAFF,TGTGCCAGCAGCGCCGCCGGGACAGGGAACACTGAAGCTTTCTTT
TRBV6-2/TRBV6-3,.,TRBD1,TRBJ1-5,CASSYSLTPGQGSNQPQHF,TGTGCCAGCAGTTACTCCCTTACTCCCGGACAGGGTAGCAATCAGCCCCAGCATTTT
TRBV29-1,.,.,TRBJ1-4,CSVGRGGEKLFF,TGCAGCGTTGGAAGGGGAGGCGAAAAACTGTTTTTT
TRBV12-5,.,TRBD1,TRBJ1-3,CASGLTKTGETVENTIYF,TGTGCTAGTGGTTTGACAAAAACAGGGGAAACGGTCGAAAACACCATATATTTT
TRBV28,.,.,TRBJ1-6,CASSQTGTGNNSPLHF,TGTGCCAGCAGTCAAACCGGGACTGGTAATAATTCACCCCTCCACTTT
TRBV6-2/TRBV6-3,few,.,TRBJ2-5,CASSTGGETQYF,TGTGCCAGCAGTACGGGGGGCGAGACCCAGTACTTC
TRBV19,.,TRBD1,TRBJ1-5,CASSIGTGVNQPQHF,TGTGCCAGTAGTATAGGGACAGGAGTCAATCAGCCCCAGCATTTT
TRBV27,.,.,TRBJ2-7,CASSFGGEQYF,TGTGCCAGCAGTTTCGGGGGCGAGCAGTACTTC
TRBV7-2,.,.,TRBJ2-5,CASSLGGVSETQYF,TGTGCCAGCAGCTTAGGCGGGGTATCAGAGACCCAGTACTTC
TRBV5-6,.,TRBD1,TRBJ1-2,CASSSKLTGTDYGYTF,TGTGCCAGCAGCTCGAAGCTGACAGGGACGGACTATGGCTACACCTTC
TRBV9,.,.,TRBJ2-7,CASSGGLTEQYF,TGTGCCAGCAGCGGAGGACTAACCGAGCAGTACTTC
TRBV12-3/TRBV12-4,.,.,TRBJ1-2,CASSPGRGGYTF,TGTGCCAGCAGTCCGGGTAGAGGTGGCTACACCTTC
TRBV5-1,once,TRBD1,TRBJ2-3,CASSIGQGEDTQYF,TGCGCCAGCAGCATCGGACAGGGGGAAGATACGCAGTATTTT